The next 32 T cell receptor beta chains were all read from a single sample in a study of blood T cell repertoires in COVID-19. Assay: immunoSEQ multiplex PCR; the TCRdb copy retains only in-frame clones and omits some. The sample holds around 200,000 clones; 83% are singletons and the top ten take around 7.9%. Sequencing was carried out using peripheral blood. All receptors come from a man in his forties with active or convalescent COVID-19.

The V and J genes are TRBV6-6 and TRBJ1-5; 8 nucleotides line up with TRBD1. The CDR3 loop spans 16 amino acids. The junction had 8 bases not matched to a gene; V was cut back by 5 bases and J by 2 bases. Germline loops: CDR1 MNHNY, CDR2 SVGAGI (reference sequence). Here the CDR3 DNA reads TGTGCCAGCAGTGCCGGGACAGGTACTGGCAATCAGCCCCAGCATTTT. Translation: CASSAGTGTGNQPQHF.

This clone was counted only a few times. The chain combines TRBV19 with TRBJ1-2; D possibly corresponds to TRBD1 (5 bases). Germline V lookup: CDR1 LNHDA, CDR2 SQIVND (reference sequence). The V gene lost 8 bases and the J gene lost 8 bases, with 18 bases spanning the gap. The CDR3 loop spans 13 amino acids. CDR3 residues: CASRRSAGGGYTF. Here the CDR3 DNA reads TGTGCCAGTCGTCGCTCCGCCGGGGGGGGCTACACCTTC.

Here the CDR3 reads CASTRQISYGYTF. The CDR3 bases are TGTGCCAGCACCCGACAGATTTCTTATGGCTACACCTTC. The V gene is TRBV5-6, the J gene TRBJ1-2, with D possibly matching TRBD1 (5 bases). CDR1 and CDR2 from the germline V gene are SGHDT and YYEEEE. This CDR3 is built from 13 residues. V was cut by 6 bases and J by 5 bases, with 14 bases left in between.

This sequence joins TRBV5-3 and TRBJ2-1; 8 positions agree with TRBD2. TRBV5-3 counts as an open reading frame of uncertain function. V trimming: 1 base; J trimming: 6 bases; junction bases outside the gene matches: 18. The CDR3 contains 19 residues. The CDR3 is CARSLTQTSGSHRSNEQFF. For the CDR3, the DNA is TGTGCCAGAAGCTTGACTCAAACTAGCGGCAGCCATAGGAGCAATGAGCAGTTCTTC.

V gene TRBV4-1 combines with J gene TRBJ2-3; D is perhaps TRBD2 (6 bases). The germline V and J ends were trimmed by 1 base and 8 bases, with 7 bases remaining between them. The CDR3 is made up of 12 amino acids. Germline V gene lookup returns CDR1 MGHRA and CDR2 YSYEKL. The CDR3 nucleotides read TGCGCCAGCAGCCAAGCCGGGGGTACGCAGTATTTT. It encodes CASSQAGGTQYF.

This clone has just a few counts. V usage is TRBV11-3 and J usage is TRBJ2-1; 9 nucleotides line up with TRBD2. This CDR3 contains 16 residues. Germline trimming cut 0 bases from V and 8 bases from J; bases unmatched to any gene: 8. Germline CDR1 reads SGHNT; CDR2 reads YENEEA. The DNA for the CDR3 is TGTGCCAGCAGCTTAGACGGGCGGGGGGGCTCTGATGAGCAGTTCTTC. Its translation: CASSLDGRGGSDEQFF. The variable domain in full, completed from reference TRBV11-3 and TRBJ2-1, reads EAGVVQSPRYKIIEKKQPVAFWCNPISGHNTLYWYLQNLGQGPELLIRYENEEAVDDSQLPKDRFSAERLKGVDSTLKIQPAELGDSAVYLCASSLDGRGGSDEQFFGPGTRLTVL.

Details on this clone: This CDR3 is also generated by other DNA sequences in the sample. The chain uses TRBV5-1 and TRBJ2-7; 13 bases are shared with TRBD2. Germline CDR1 is SGHRS and CDR2 is YFSETQ. The CDR3 has 15 residues. V dropped 4 bases and J dropped 2; count of bases not matched to a gene: 3. The DNA for the CDR3 is TGCGCCAGCAGCCTGGGACTAGCGGGAACCTACGAGCAGTACTTC. Translated: CASSLGLAGTYEQYF.

This clone was found once. V gene TRBV28 combines with J gene TRBJ1-5; no clear D. V dropped 7 bases and J dropped 8 bases, with 12 bases sitting between them. Germline assignment: CDR1 MDHEN and CDR2 SYDVKM. This CDR3 contains 12 residues. CDR3 amino acids: CASTLSSEPQHF. CDR3 coding DNA: TGTGCCAGCACCTTAAGCTCCGAGCCCCAGCATTTT.

The rearrangement uses TRBV19 and TRBJ1-6; a weak D match, TRBD1 (5 bases). Trimming pared 5 bases from V and 5 bases from J, leaving 13 bases between. Germline values: CDR1 LNHDA, CDR2 SQIVND (reference sequence). This CDR3 spans 15 amino acids. CDR3 sequence: CASSVQGTNNSPLHF. CDR3 DNA sequence: TGTGCCAGTAGTGTTCAGGGTACGAATAATTCACCCCTCCACTTT.

This clone came up a few times. The chain has TRBV11-3 and TRBJ1-1, with 9 bases that match TRBD1. The germline V gene has CDR1 SGHNT and CDR2 YENEEA. The junction had 5 bases not matched to a gene; V was cut back by 5 bases and J by 1 base. The CDR3 covers 15 residues. The CDR3 sequence: CASSLGTGQNTEAFF. CDR3 in DNA: TGTGCCAGCAGCCTCGGGACAGGGCAGAACACTGAAGCTTTCTTT.

This chain links TRBV27 with TRBJ1-2, with a weak D call TRBD1 (6 bases). V was trimmed by 6 bases and J by 4 bases, leaving 15 bases between them. Germline V gene lookup returns CDR1 MNHEY and CDR2 SMNVEV (reference sequence). This CDR3 has 14 amino acids. The CDR3 protein is CASRTGIGPYGYTF. The CDR3 region has the DNA TGTGCCAGCAGAACAGGGATAGGTCCCTATGGCTACACCTTC.

V is TRBV19 and J is TRBJ1-2; possibly TRBD1 for D (5 bases). Trimming took 3 bases from V and 3 from J, leaving 14 bases between them. The CDR3 has 15 amino acids. CDR1 is LNHDA and CDR2 is SQIVND in the germline V gene (reference sequence). The CDR3 coding sequence is TGTGCCAGTAGTATGGACCGGACACTCGACTATGGCTACACCTTC. This gives the protein CASSMDRTLDYGYTF.

The rearrangement joins TRBV29-1 to TRBJ1-1; TRBD1 agrees at 7 bases. The CDR3 runs to 13 residues. The V segment lost 1 base and the J segment 4 bases; nucleotides outside the gene matches: 3. Germline CDR1 reads SQVTM; CDR2 reads ANQGSEA. The CDR3 bases are TGCAGCGTTGAAGGACAGGGTAGCACTGAAGCTTTCTTT. This sequence encodes CSVEGQGSTEAFF. Full variable domain (remainder filled in from reference TRBV29-1 and TRBJ1-1): SAVISQKPSRDICQRGTSLTIQCQVDSQVTMMFWYRQQPGQSLTLIATANQGSEATYESGFVIDKFPISRPNLTFSTLTVSNMSPEDSSIYLCSVEGQGSTEAFFGQGTRLTVV.

The chain couples TRBV5-1 to TRBJ2-7, with TRBD2 identical over 10 bases. The CDR3 sequence is 18 residues long. V lost 4 bases to trimming and J lost 3 bases; unmatched junction nucleotides: 16. CDR1 is SGHRS and CDR2 is YFSETQ in the germline V gene. This CDR3 reads CASSESSIAGGIYYEQYF. CDR3 nucleotide sequence: TGCGCCAGCAGCGAGTCCTCAATAGCGGGAGGCATCTACTACGAGCAGTACTTC.

In its sample, this clone was seen once. The V call is TRBV7-3, the J call TRBJ1-2; D call uncertain. Trimming removed 5 bases at V and 7 bases at J, with 14 bases between. Germline lookup yields CDR1 SGHTA and CDR2 FQGTGA. The CDR3 is made up of 13 amino acids. CDR3 nucleotides: TGTGCCAGCAGCGGAAATGAGGGTGGTGGCTACACCTTC. Encoded protein: CASSGNEGGGYTF.

The rearrangement links TRBV3-1 (or the pseudogene TRBV3-2) to TRBJ1-2; TRBD1 agrees at 7 bases. The J segment lost 7 bases and the V segment lost 0 bases, leaving 8 bases of the junction unmatched. The CDR3 loop spans 15 amino acids. Per germline, CDR1 LGHDT and CDR2 YNNKEL (reference sequence). The DNA for the CDR3 is TGTGCCAGCAGCCAAGAAAGGGGGCGCCTCTCTGGCTACACCTTC. This codes for CASSQERGRLSGYTF.

J is TRBJ1-2 and V is TRBV27; 7 bases map to TRBD1. This CDR3 is built from 15 residues. V lost 4 bases to trimming and J lost 4 bases; unmatched junction nucleotides: 9. Germline CDR1 MNHEY, CDR2 SMNVEV (reference sequence). The CDR3 nucleotides read TGTGCCAGCAGTTCACAGGGGTACGGTAGCTATGGCTACACCTTC. Its protein product is CASSSQGYGSYGYTF.

The gene calls are TRBV3-1 (or the pseudogene TRBV3-2) and TRBJ2-7; 8 bases fit TRBD2. Germline loops: CDR1 LGHDT, CDR2 YNNKEL (reference sequence). J lost 6 bases, V lost 4 bases, and 8 bases had no gene match. The CDR3 runs to 14 residues. The CDR3: CASSPRGGRAEQYF. DNA for the CDR3: TGTGCCAGCAGCCCACGGGGGGGGCGCGCCGAGCAGTACTTC.

V and J are TRBV3-1 (or the pseudogene TRBV3-2) and TRBJ1-2; 8 bases align to TRBD1. The length of the CDR3 is 15 residues. CDR1 and CDR2 from the germline V gene are LGHDT and YNNKEL (reference sequence). Germline trimming cut 4 bases from V and 4 bases from J; bases unmatched to any gene: 8. For the CDR3, the DNA is TGTGCCAGCAGCCCGGGACAGGCCCGTACCTATGGCTACACCTTC. Its protein is CASSPGQARTYGYTF.

V and J are TRBV6-5 and TRBJ2-3; a possible D gene is TRBD2 (6 bases). Between the trimmed V and J ends, which lost 4 bases and 0 bases, there was a span of 11 bases. Looked up from germline, CDR1 is MNHEY and CDR2 is SVGAGI. This CDR3 is 15 amino acids long. CDR3 sequence (DNA): TGTGCCAGCAGTTCCAGCGGGTCGAGCACAGATACGCAGTATTTT. Protein: CASSSSGSSTDTQYF.

The gene calls are TRBV29-1 and TRBJ1-4, with D perhaps matching TRBD1 (5 bases). The germline V gene encodes CDR1 SQVTM and CDR2 ANQGSEA. This CDR3 region has 15 residues. V was shortened by 4 bases and J by 1 base, with 13 bases between the two germline ends. CDR3 protein: CSVGEGPGTNEKLFF. The CDR3 bases are TGCAGCGTTGGGGAGGGGCCAGGAACTAATGAAAAACTGTTTTTT.

The chain uses TRBV18 and TRBJ2-5; TRBD1 matches at 7 bases. V shed 6 bases, J shed 3 bases, and the junction held 13 bases outside the gene matches. Germline V gene data show CDR1 as KGHSH and CDR2 as LQKENI. The CDR3 has 16 amino acids. CDR3 sequence: CASSHKLTGTEETQYF. As DNA, the CDR3 is TGTGCCAGCTCGCATAAGCTTACCGGGACAGAAGAGACCCAGTACTTC.

The chain is built from TRBV19 and TRBJ1-3; 10 bases agree with TRBD1. J lost 7 bases, V lost 2 bases, and 2 bases had no gene match. Germline-derived CDR1 and CDR2 are LNHDA and SQIVND (reference sequence). CDR3 size: 14 residues. The CDR3 bases are TGTGCCAGTAGTATACCGGGACAGGGGAACACCATATATTTT. This codes for CASSIPGQGNTIYF.

This chain joins TRBV19 and TRBJ2-3; TRBD1 is a possible D gene (6 bases). The length of the CDR3 is 14 residues. The germline V gene encodes CDR1 LNHDA and CDR2 SQIVND (reference sequence). Between the trimmed V and J ends, which lost 8 bases and 1 base, there was a span of 13 bases. CDR3 in amino acids: CASLDRPGTDTQYF. CDR3 DNA: TGTGCCAGTCTCGACAGGCCGGGCACAGATACGCAGTATTTT.

This chain uses TRBV11-2 with TRBJ2-7; 7 nucleotides agree with TRBD1. The V and J ends lost 5 bases and 11 bases, in that order; junction bases with no gene match: 9. Germline values: CDR1 SGHAT, CDR2 FQNNGV. The CDR3 is 12 amino acids. CDR3 in DNA: TGTGCCAGCAGCCATAACGGAGACAGGGAGTACTTC. Translation: CASSHNGDREYF.

The chain recombines TRBV24-1 with TRBJ2-2; D is perhaps TRBD2 (6 bases). The germline gives CDR1 KGHDR, CDR2 SFDVKD. CDR3 size: 15 residues. Trimming took 1 base from V and 6 from J, leaving 11 bases between them. CDR3 in amino acids: CATSDLGGGSGELFF. CDR3 DNA: TGTGCCACCAGTGATTTAGGCGGAGGGTCCGGGGAGCTGTTTTTT.

The rearrangement links TRBV5-1 to TRBJ1-4, with D possibly TRBD1 on 5 matching bases. The V gene's germline CDR1 is SGHRS and CDR2 YFSETQ. V was shortened by 2 bases and J by 5 bases, with 7 bases between the two germline ends. This CDR3 has 13 amino acids. CDR3 coding DNA: TGCGCCAGCAGCTTCGGGGGGAATGAAAAACTGTTTTTT. Protein: CASSFGGNEKLFF.

The J gene is TRBJ1-1, the V gene TRBV30; D unresolved. The CDR3 contains 13 residues. Looked up from germline, CDR1 is GTSNPN and CDR2 is SVGIG (reference sequence). Trimming pared 3 bases from V and 6 bases from J, leaving 14 bases between. In DNA, the CDR3 is TGTGCCTGGAGCGGTGGACTAATCTCTGAAGCTTTCTTT. This codes for CAWSGGLISEAFF.

The genes are TRBV6-4 and TRBJ1-5, with D possibly matching TRBD1 (5 bases). The CDR3 has 13 amino acids. Trimming shortened V by 5 bases and J by 4 bases, and 9 bases separated the two germline ends. Germline CDR1 MRHNA, CDR2 SNTAGT. The CDR3 DNA reads TGTGCCAGCAGTCAGGGAATAAATCAGCCCCAGCATTTT. Residues: CASSQGINQPQHF.

The chain uses TRBV2 and TRBJ1-1, with 10 bases lining up with TRBD1. The CDR3 has 13 amino acids. Germline assignment: CDR1 SNHLY and CDR2 FYNNEI. The trim removed 6 bases at V and 5 bases at J, leaving 3 bases unmatched. CDR3 sequence: CASSGQGGTEAFF. The CDR3 DNA is TGTGCCAGCAGCGGACAGGGGGGGACTGAAGCTTTCTTT.

This clone was recorded only once. In DNA, the CDR3 is TGTGCCAGCAGCTACCCCCCGGGACAATTGAACACTGAAGCTTTCTTT. This sequence encodes CASSYPPGQLNTEAFF. The V and J genes are TRBV7-9 and TRBJ1-1, with D possibly being TRBD1 (6 bases). CDR3 length equals 16 residues. The V end was cut by 4 bases, the J end by 0 bases, with 15 bases between. Germline CDR1 is SEHNR and CDR2 is FQNEAQ (reference sequence). Supplemented by reference TRBV7-9 and TRBJ1-1, the full variable domain reads DTGVSQNPRHKITKRGQNVTFRCDPISEHNRLYWYRQTLGQGPEFLTYFQNEAQLEKSRLLSDRFSAERPKGSFSTLEIQRTEQGDSAMYLCASSYPPGQLNTEAFFGQGTRLTVV.

The V and J genes are TRBV7-9 and TRBJ2-1; D remains ambiguous. The CDR3 loop spans 14 amino acids. The V and J ends lost 0 bases and 5 bases respectively, with 8 bases between them. Germline V gives CDR1 SEHNR, CDR2 FQNEAQ (reference sequence). The CDR3 loop reads CASSLANADNEQFF. CDR3 nucleotides: TGTGCCAGCAGCTTAGCAAATGCAGACAATGAGCAGTTCTTC.